A single sample gave rise to the 23 T cell receptor beta chains below, sequenced in a study of blood T cell repertoires in COVID-19. Only in-frame clones appear in the TCRdb table, and some are missing; sequencing was by immunoSEQ multiplex PCR. This sample has approximately 140,000 clones, with roughly 89% found just once. The sequencing sample was made of PBMCs or T cells enriched from blood (not recorded which). All receptors come from a woman between 50 and 59 years old who had been exposed to COVID-19.

The rearrangement joins TRBV12-3 or TRBV12-4 to TRBJ1-2; D may be TRBD1 (6 bases). Trimming left V 6 bases short and J 6 bases short, with 14 bases between. The CDR3 sequence is 13 residues long. CDR3 loop: CASSRYRADGYTF. The CDR3 DNA follows: TGTGCCAGCAGCCGATACAGGGCGGATGGCTACACCTTC.

V is TRBV7-6 and J is TRBJ2-1; D gene unclear. Germline loops: CDR1 SGHVS, CDR2 FNYEAQ. Deletions cut 1 base from V and 5 bases from J, with 9 bases between. The CDR3 has 14 residues. The CDR3 coding sequence is TGTGCCAGCAGCTTAGGACTGGATAACAATGAGCAGTTCTTC. As protein: CASSLGLDNNEQFF.

V is TRBV19 and J is TRBJ2-1; 9 positions match TRBD2. CDR1 and CDR2 from the germline V gene are LNHDA and SQIVND (reference sequence). Losses at the gene ends were 5 bases for V and 5 bases for J; bases not matched to a gene: 10. CDR3 size: 16 residues. The CDR3 spells CASSLQSSGTNNEQFF. CDR3 coding DNA: TGTGCCAGTAGTCTCCAATCTAGCGGGACCAACAATGAGCAGTTCTTC.

The rearrangement joins TRBV2 to TRBJ1-4, with unresolved D. Germline assignment: CDR1 SNHLY and CDR2 FYNNEI. The V gene lost 5 bases and the J gene lost 0 bases, with 16 bases spanning the gap. The CDR3 totals 17 residues. This chain's CDR3 is CASSPDRVRPTNEKLFF. Here the CDR3 DNA reads TGTGCCAGCAGTCCAGATCGGGTCAGACCAACTAATGAAAAACTGTTTTTT.

The gene calls are TRBV5-5 and TRBJ2-7; 11 nucleotides match TRBD1. Germline V gene data show CDR1 as SGHKS and CDR2 as YYEKEE (reference sequence). The ends lost 3 bases at V and 5 bases at J; junction bases unmatched: 10. The CDR3 contains 16 residues. Written as DNA, the CDR3 is TGTGCCAGCAGCTCCACCGTAGGGACAGGGGGTCACGAGCAGTACTTC. It specifies CASSSTVGTGGHEQYF.

This chain connects TRBV6-5 to TRBJ2-5; 12 nucleotides line up with TRBD2. CDR1 and CDR2 from the germline V gene are MNHEY and SVGAGI. After removal of 10 bases from V and 5 bases from J, the junction contained 11 bases not matched to a gene. CDR3 size: 15 residues. The CDR3 coding sequence is TGTGCCACCCGACTAGCGGGGGCGGTGGGGGAGACCCAGTACTTC. It yields the protein CATRLAGAVGETQYF.

This clone was seen just once. V and J are TRBV11-3 and TRBJ2-2; D call uncertain. Looked up from germline, CDR1 is SGHNT and CDR2 is YENEEA. Trimming left V 6 bases short and J 6 bases short, with 11 bases between. CDR3 length: 13 amino acids. The CDR3 sequence: CASSPTVAGELFF. The CDR3 DNA sequence: TGTGCCAGCAGTCCAACTGTAGCCGGGGAGCTGTTTTTT.

The rearrangement uses TRBV2 and TRBJ2-7, with TRBD1 matching over 7 bases. The CDR3 sequence is 16 residues long. CDR1 SNHLY and CDR2 FYNNEI come from the germline V gene. V gave up 4 bases and J gave up 2 bases; unmatched junction bases: 11. CDR3 loop: CASSVGRGTATYEQYF. As DNA, the CDR3 is TGTGCCAGCAGTGTTGGACGAGGGACAGCGACCTACGAGCAGTACTTC.

The V call is TRBV5-1, the J call TRBJ1-4; D gene unclear. Trimming shortened V by 0 bases and J by 1 base, and 10 bases separated the two germline ends. This CDR3 has 16 amino acids. Germline lookup yields CDR1 SGHRS and CDR2 YFSETQ. In DNA form, the CDR3 reads TGCGCCAGCAGCTTGGCTCCGATCGGAACTAATGAAAAACTGTTTTTT. Its protein product is CASSLAPIGTNEKLFF.

V usage is TRBV7-2 and J usage is TRBJ2-7; TRBD2 agrees at 14 bases. The V segment lost 7 bases and the J segment 0 bases; nucleotides outside the gene matches: 11. CDR1 and CDR2 from the germline V gene are SGHTA and FQGNSA. The CDR3 covers 18 residues. CDR3 region: CASKLVGTSGGSSYEQYF. The CDR3 nucleotides are TGTGCCAGCAAGCTCGTTGGGACTAGCGGGGGATCCTCCTACGAGCAGTACTTC.

This chain connects TRBV11-2 to TRBJ1-4; D is ambiguous. CDR3 size: 16 residues. Germline CDR1 and CDR2: SGHAT and FQNNGV. V lost 5 bases and J lost 3, with 16 bases in between. The CDR3 DNA follows: TGTGCCAGCAGCCACCAACCGTGGGCAGCTAATGAAAAACTGTTTTTT. Protein sequence: CASSHQPWAANEKLFF.

This clone has just one count. This chain connects TRBV5-1 to TRBJ2-6; weak D call: TRBD1 (5 bases). V was trimmed by 4 bases and J by 0 bases, leaving 11 bases between them. Germline-derived CDR1 and CDR2 are SGHRS and YFSETQ. The CDR3 runs to 16 residues. The CDR3 sequence is CASSPDTRSGANVLTF. The CDR3 DNA reads TGCGCCAGCAGCCCGGACACCCGCTCTGGGGCCAACGTCCTGACTTTC.

The CDR3 sequence: CASSPVPRQDLFF. The CDR3, as DNA: TGTGCCAGCAGCCCAGTACCTCGACAGGATTTGTTTTTT. The V and J genes are TRBV5-4 and TRBJ1-4; D is possibly TRBD1 (6 bases). This CDR3 comprises 13 residues. Germline assignment: CDR1 SGHNT and CDR2 YYREEE (reference sequence). Trimming shortened V by 4 bases and J by 15 bases, and 19 bases separated the two germline ends.

This clone was counted a single time. The chain joins TRBV18 to TRBJ2-3; D may be TRBD2 (5 bases). The V gene lost 5 bases and the J gene lost 4 bases, with 13 bases spanning the gap. This CDR3 has 14 residues. Germline V gives CDR1 KGHSH, CDR2 LQKENI. Written as DNA, the CDR3 is TGTGCCAGCTCATCCTCCGCCGGGGCAGATACGCAGTATTTT. The encoded protein is CASSSSAGADTQYF.

This chain joins TRBV6-2 or TRBV6-3 and TRBJ1-3, with unresolved D. There are 16 residues in the CDR3. Germline V lookup: CDR1 MNHEY, CDR2 SVGEGT. Trimming took 2 bases from V and 0 from J, leaving 11 bases between them. The CDR3 DNA reads as TGTGCCAGCAGTTACAACGGCGGCTTCTCTGGAAACACCATATATTTT. Its translation: CASSYNGGFSGNTIYF.

The CDR3 spells CASIGTGAPPTNEKLFF. CDR3 coding DNA: TGTGCCAGCATCGGGACAGGGGCGCCCCCAACTAATGAAAAACTGTTTTTT. J is TRBJ1-4 and V is TRBV3-1 (or the pseudogene TRBV3-2); 10 bases align to TRBD1. CDR1 LGHDT and CDR2 YNNKEL come from the germline V gene (reference sequence). The V and J ends lost 7 bases and 0 bases, in that order; junction bases with no gene match: 8. CDR3 length: 17 amino acids.

This chain connects TRBV19 to TRBJ2-2; D is possibly TRBD1 (6 bases). The V end lost 5 bases, the J end lost 2 bases, and 12 bases lay between the germline ends. The CDR3 length is 15 residues. Germline V gene sequence: CDR1 LNHDA, CDR2 SQIVND (reference sequence). CDR3 bases: TGTGCCAGTAGTCGTGGGACACCTAACACCGGGGAGCTGTTTTTT. Translated, it gives CASSRGTPNTGELFF.

The chain links TRBV12-5 to TRBJ2-1; 9 positions agree with TRBD2. The J segment lost 8 bases and the V segment lost 6 bases, leaving 14 bases of the junction unmatched. The CDR3 contains 16 residues. Looked up from germline, CDR1 is LGHNT and CDR2 is FRNRAP. The CDR3 here is CASGFGAGGLGDEQFF. Written as DNA, the CDR3 is TGTGCTAGTGGGTTTGGGGCGGGAGGGCTAGGTGATGAGCAGTTCTTC.

The chain has TRBV13 and TRBJ2-2; D gene uncertain. The CDR3 loop spans 14 amino acids. V was trimmed by 2 bases and J by 4 bases, leaving 8 bases between them. Germline CDR1 is PRHDT and CDR2 is FYEKMQ (reference sequence). The CDR3 here is CASSLRGPTGELFF. DNA of the CDR3: TGTGCCAGCAGCTTAAGAGGTCCCACCGGGGAGCTGTTTTTT.

The chain is built from TRBV5-4 and TRBJ1-3, with 12 bases matching TRBD1. CDR3 size: 17 residues. The germline V gene has CDR1 SGHNT and CDR2 YYREEE (reference sequence). V trimming: 4 bases; J trimming: 1 base; junction bases outside the gene matches: 6. The CDR3 spells CASSPGTGGISGNTIYF. CDR3 nucleotides: TGTGCCAGCAGCCCGGGGACAGGGGGCATTTCTGGAAACACCATATATTTT.

This chain connects TRBV25-1 to TRBJ1-1, with 9 bases identical to TRBD1. CDR3 length: 14 residues. Trimming removed 8 bases from V and 7 bases from J; junction bases left unmatched: 11. CDR1 is MGHDK and CDR2 is SYGVNS in the germline V gene. The CDR3 spells CASHTTGGFNEAFF. For the CDR3, the DNA is TGTGCCAGCCATACTACAGGGGGCTTTAATGAAGCTTTCTTT.

This sequence joins TRBV6-1 and TRBJ2-2, with D maybe TRBD1 (6 bases). V was cut by 3 bases and J by 1 base, with 15 bases left in between. Germline V gene sequence: CDR1 MNHNS, CDR2 SASEGT. The CDR3 runs 17 residues. CDR3 amino acids: CASSDIWTDMNTGELFF. The CDR3 DNA reads TGTGCCAGCAGTGACATATGGACAGACATGAACACCGGGGAGCTGTTTTTT.

The V call is TRBV30, the J call TRBJ1-5, with D possibly being TRBD1 (6 bases). With 1 base removed from V and 4 bases from J, the gap between germline ends came to 8 bases. Germline CDR1 reads GTSNPN; CDR2 reads SVGIG (reference sequence). The CDR3 extends over 13 amino acids. CDR3 in amino acids: CAWSGDKNQPQHF. DNA for the CDR3: TGTGCCTGGAGTGGGGACAAAAATCAGCCCCAGCATTTT.